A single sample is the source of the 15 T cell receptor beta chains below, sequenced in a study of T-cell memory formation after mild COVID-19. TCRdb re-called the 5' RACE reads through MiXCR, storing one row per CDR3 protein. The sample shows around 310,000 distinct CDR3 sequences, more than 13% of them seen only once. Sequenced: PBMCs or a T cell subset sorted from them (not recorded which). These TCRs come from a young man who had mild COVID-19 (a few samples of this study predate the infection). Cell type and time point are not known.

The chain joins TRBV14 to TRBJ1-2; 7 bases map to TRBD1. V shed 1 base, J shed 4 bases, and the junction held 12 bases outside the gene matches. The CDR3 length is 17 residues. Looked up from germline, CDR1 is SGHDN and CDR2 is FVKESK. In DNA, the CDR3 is TGTGCCAGCAGCCAAGTTTCTGCAGGGGGTACGGGCTATGGCTACACCTTC. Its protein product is CASSQVSAGGTGYGYTF. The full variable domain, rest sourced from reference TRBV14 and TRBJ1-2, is EAGVTQFPSHSVIEKGQTVTLRCDPISGHDNLYWYRRVMGKEIKFLLHFVKESKQDESGMPNNRFLAERTGGTYSTLKVQPAELEDSGVYFCASSQVSAGGTGYGYTFGSGTRLTVV.

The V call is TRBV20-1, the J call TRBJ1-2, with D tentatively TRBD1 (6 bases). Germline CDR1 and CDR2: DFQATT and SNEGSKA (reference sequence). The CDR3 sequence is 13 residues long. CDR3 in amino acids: CREHRESCGGYTF. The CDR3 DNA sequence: TGCAGGGAGCACAGGGAGTCCTGCGGTGGCTACACCTTC.

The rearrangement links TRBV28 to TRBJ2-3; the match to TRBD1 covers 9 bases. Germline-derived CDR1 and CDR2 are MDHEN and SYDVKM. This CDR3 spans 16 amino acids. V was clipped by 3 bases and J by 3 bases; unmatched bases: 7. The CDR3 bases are TGTGCCAGCAGTTTGAGGGACAGGGAATGGACAGATACGCAGTATTTT. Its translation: CASSLRDREWTDTQYF.

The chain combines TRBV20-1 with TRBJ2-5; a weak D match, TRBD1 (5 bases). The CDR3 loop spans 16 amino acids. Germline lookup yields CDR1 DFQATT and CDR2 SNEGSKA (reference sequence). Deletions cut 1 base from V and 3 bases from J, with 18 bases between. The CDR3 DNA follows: TGCAGTGCTAGAGCCCCAGGGAATACGCCGAAAGAGACCCAGTACTTC. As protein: CSARAPGNTPKETQYF.

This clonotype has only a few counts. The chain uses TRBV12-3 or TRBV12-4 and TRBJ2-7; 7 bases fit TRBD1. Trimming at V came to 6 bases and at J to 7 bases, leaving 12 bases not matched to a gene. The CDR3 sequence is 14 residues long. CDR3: CASRGRGLRGEQYF. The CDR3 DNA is TGTGCCAGCAGAGGTAGGGGGCTACGCGGGGAGCAGTACTTC.

The CDR3 loop reads CASSEVPSSNYGYTF. DNA for the CDR3: TGTGCCAGCAGTGAAGTACCCAGTTCTAACTATGGCTACACCTTC. The chain couples TRBV6-1 to TRBJ1-2, with D hard to call. The ends were cut back, 1 base at V and 0 bases at J, with 9 bases in the middle. The CDR3 is 15 residues long. Germline CDR1 reads MNHNS; CDR2 reads SASEGT.

CDR3 coding DNA: TGCAGTGCTAGTAGCAGGGCGCGAACGTACGTC. Translated: CSASSRARTYV. V gene TRBV20-1 combines with J gene TRBJ2-7; tentative D call: TRBD1 (5 bases). The CDR3 extends over 11 amino acids. Germline loops: CDR1 DFQATT, CDR2 SNEGSKA (reference sequence). V was clipped by 3 bases and J by 12 bases, with 15 bases between them.

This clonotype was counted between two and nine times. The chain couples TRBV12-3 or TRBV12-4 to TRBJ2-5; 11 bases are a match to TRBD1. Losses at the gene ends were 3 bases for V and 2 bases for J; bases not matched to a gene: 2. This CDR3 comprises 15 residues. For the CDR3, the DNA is TGTGCCAGCAGTTTGTGGGACAGGGGGCAAGAGACCCAGTACTTC. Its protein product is CASSLWDRGQETQYF.

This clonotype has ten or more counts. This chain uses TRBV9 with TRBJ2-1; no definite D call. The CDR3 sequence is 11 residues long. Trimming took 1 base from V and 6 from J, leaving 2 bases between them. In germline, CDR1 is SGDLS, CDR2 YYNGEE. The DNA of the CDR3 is TGTGCCAGCAGCGTACTCAATGAGCAGTTCTTC. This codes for CASSVLNEQFF.

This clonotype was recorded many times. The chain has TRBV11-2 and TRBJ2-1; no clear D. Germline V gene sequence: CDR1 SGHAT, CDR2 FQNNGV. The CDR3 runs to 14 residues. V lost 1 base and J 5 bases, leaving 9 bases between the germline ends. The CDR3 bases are TGTGCCAGCAGCTTAGTAATCGACCACAATGAGCAGTTCTTC. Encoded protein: CASSLVIDHNEQFF.

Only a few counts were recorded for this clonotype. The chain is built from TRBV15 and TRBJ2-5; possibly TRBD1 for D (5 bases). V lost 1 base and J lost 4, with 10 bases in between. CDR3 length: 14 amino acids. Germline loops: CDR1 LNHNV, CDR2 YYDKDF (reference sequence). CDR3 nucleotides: TGTGCCACCAGCAGAGCCAGGGTCCCAGAGACCCAGTACTTC. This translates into CATSRARVPETQYF.

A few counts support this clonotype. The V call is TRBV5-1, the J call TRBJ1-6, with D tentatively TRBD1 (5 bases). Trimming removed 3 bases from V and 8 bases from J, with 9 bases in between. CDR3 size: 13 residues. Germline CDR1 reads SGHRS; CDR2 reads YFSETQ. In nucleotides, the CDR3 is TGCGCCAGCAGCTCAATCAGGGATTCACCCCTCCACTTT. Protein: CASSSIRDSPLHF.

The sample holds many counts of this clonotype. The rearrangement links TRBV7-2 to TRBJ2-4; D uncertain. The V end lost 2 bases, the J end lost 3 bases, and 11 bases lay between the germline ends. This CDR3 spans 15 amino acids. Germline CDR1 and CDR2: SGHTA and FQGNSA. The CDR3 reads CASSLNRWDKNIQYF. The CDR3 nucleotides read TGTGCCAGCAGCTTAAACCGATGGGACAAAAACATTCAGTACTTC.

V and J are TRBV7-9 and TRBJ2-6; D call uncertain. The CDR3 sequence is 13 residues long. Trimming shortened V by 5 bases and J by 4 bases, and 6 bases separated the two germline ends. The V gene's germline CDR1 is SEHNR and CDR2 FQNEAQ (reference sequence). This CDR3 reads CASSHPGANVLTF. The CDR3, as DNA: TGTGCCAGCAGCCACCCCGGGGCCAACGTCCTGACTTTC.

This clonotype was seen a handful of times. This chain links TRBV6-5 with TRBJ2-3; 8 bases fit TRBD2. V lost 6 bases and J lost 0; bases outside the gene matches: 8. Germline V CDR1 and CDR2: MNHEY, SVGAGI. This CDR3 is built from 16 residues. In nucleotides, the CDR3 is TGTGCCAGCAGGCCCGCGGGAGGCTTAAGCACAGATACGCAGTATTTT. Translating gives CASRPAGGLSTDTQYF.